This is a list of T cell receptor beta chains from one sample in a study of cytomegalovirus exposure and HLA in healthy donors. Method: immunoSEQ multiplex PCR; TCRdb's copy keeps in-frame clones and lacks some. The table records about 150,000 clones, 72% of them present only once. Sequencing used PBMCs. These receptors were obtained from a man aged 40-55 years in good health and CMV-seronegative. CDR3s include the opening cysteine and the closing phenylalanine or tryptophan.

TRBV5-1	TRBJ2-3	CASSLLGGVDTQYF
TRBV7-8	TRBJ1-4	CASSLVSPIRGEKLFF
TRBV10-2	TRBJ2-7	CASTGPSYEQYF
TRBV15	TRBJ1-2	CATSRDYGGQGGYTF
TRBV5-1	TRBJ2-5	CASTPRRPGTTKETQYF
TRBV7-9	TRBJ2-5	CASSTDGLETQYF
TRBV6-6	TRBJ2-4	CASSYERQGAKNIQYF
TRBV25-1	TRBJ1-2	CASSWTASYGYTF
TRBV21-1	TRBJ2-5	CASSKPPRGTETQYF
TRBV9	TRBJ2-1	CASSVQAGRSYNEQFF
TRBV4-1	TRBJ1-2	CASSQDQGYNRYTF
TRBV7-2	TRBJ2-7	CASSPWAYPSNEQYF
TRBV7-2	TRBJ2-1	CASSRGQYNEQFF
TRBV7-2	TRBJ2-3	CASSPGGGRGSDTQYF
TRBV7-9	TRBJ2-1	CASSLTSGYSYNEQFF
TRBV30	TRBJ1-1	CAWSVSGGREAFF
TRBV19	TRBJ2-7	CASSSGRFSYEQYF
TRBV19	TRBJ2-7	CASSTRQGHEQYF
TRBV27	TRBJ1-2	CASSPRTAANYGYTF
TRBV6-5	TRBJ2-7	CASSTLRNRGYEQYF
TRBV19	TRBJ1-2	CASTGADRRHLQTYGYTF
TRBV28	TRBJ2-7	CASSLFSGYYEQYF
TRBV27	TRBJ1-2	CTSDGDSKGYTF
TRBV6-5	TRBJ1-2	CASKDRGAYGYTF
TRBV5-1	TRBJ2-7	CASSPTGGSRYEQYF
TRBV7-6	TRBJ2-1	CASSPYRSSYNEQFF
TRBV6-8	TRBJ2-1	CASSYGGGGEQFF
TRBV7-9	TRBJ1-2	CASSGDLANYGYTF
TRBV5-1	TRBJ2-3	CASSSNTDTQYF
TRBV2	TRBJ2-2	CASSERGADRTGELFF
TRBV5-5	TRBJ2-3	CASSLLSVGTDTQYF
TRBV27	TRBJ1-2	CASSLGGATGYTF
TRBV15	TRBJ1-4	CATSRDIAGGIYEKLFF
TRBV10-3	TRBJ1-2	CAITEPGQGYGYPF
TRBV15	TRBJ2-5	CATSRDRGARETQYF
TRBV7-2	TRBJ1-5	CASSLVAGQGNQPQHF
TRBV11-3	TRBJ2-2	CASSLVAGAGELFF
TRBV6-6	TRBJ2-2	CASRVGQGTGELFF
TRBV4-1	TRBJ2-7	CASGGLGYEQYF
TRBV19	TRBJ2-1	CASSMGGRAYNEQFF
TRBV5-1	TRBJ2-7	CASRLRGTPGDEQYF
TRBV6-6	TRBJ2-1	CASTDGNEQFF
TRBV7-8	TRBJ2-1	CASSLYRLAGNNEQFF
TRBV5-6	TRBJ2-5	CASSPGLAGGTQYF
TRBV2	TRBJ1-1	CASRVRHMNSEAFF
TRBV2	TRBJ2-1	CASSAVYEREYDNEQFF
TRBV29-1	TRBJ2-3	CSARGWDSSISDTQYF
TRBV15	TRBJ2-7	CATSRVFGRGDEQYF
TRBV7-3	TRBJ2-7	CASSLQGGSYEQYF
TRBV29-1	TRBJ2-1	CSFEQEQFF
TRBV2	TRBJ1-1	CASSESGGETEAFF
TRBV5-5	TRBJ1-5	CASSPRQGGQPQHF
TRBV4-1	TRBJ1-1	CASSQDPRGSTEAFF